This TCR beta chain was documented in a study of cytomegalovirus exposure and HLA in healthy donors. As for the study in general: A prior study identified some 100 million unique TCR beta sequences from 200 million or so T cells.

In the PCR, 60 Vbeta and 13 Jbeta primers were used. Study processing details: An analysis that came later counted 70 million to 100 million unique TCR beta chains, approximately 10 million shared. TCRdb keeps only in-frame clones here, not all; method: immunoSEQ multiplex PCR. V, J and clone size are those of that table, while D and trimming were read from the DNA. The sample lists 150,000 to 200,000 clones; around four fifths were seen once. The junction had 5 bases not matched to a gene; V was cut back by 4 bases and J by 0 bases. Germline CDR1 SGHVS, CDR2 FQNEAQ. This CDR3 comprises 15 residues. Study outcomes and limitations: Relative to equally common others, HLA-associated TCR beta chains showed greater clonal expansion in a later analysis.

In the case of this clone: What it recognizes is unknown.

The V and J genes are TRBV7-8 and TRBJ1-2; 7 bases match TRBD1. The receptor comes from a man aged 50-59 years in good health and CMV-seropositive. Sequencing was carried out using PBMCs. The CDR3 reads CASSSRTGSNYGYTF. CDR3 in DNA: TGTGCCAGCAGCTCGAGGACAGGATCTAACTATGGCTACACCTTC.